Shown below are 2 T cell receptor beta chains from a single sample sequenced in a study of blood T cells in healthy people across ages. A second about 7 to 12 cycle PCR used barcoded and J-beta primers. MiXCR, applied by TCRdb to the 5' RACE reads, yields one record per CDR3 protein. The sample shows about 1.5 million distinct CDR3 sequences, roughly 45% of them seen only once. The source material was blood. The receptor set was obtained from a woman aged 18-29 years in good health.

The chain combines TRBV30 with TRBJ2-7; TRBD2 matches 13 bases. The V segment lost 0 bases and the J segment 0 bases; nucleotides outside the gene matches: 11. Per the germline V gene, CDR1 is GTSNPN and CDR2 is SVGIG (reference sequence). The CDR3 totals 19 residues. The CDR3 spells CAWSVRAGLAGVSSYEQYF. For the CDR3, the DNA is TGTGCCTGGAGTGTAAGAGCCGGACTAGCGGGAGTCAGCTCCTACGAGCAGTACTTC.

The chain carries TRBV6-2 or TRBV6-3 and TRBJ2-7; possibly TRBD2 for D (5 bases). V was cut by 5 bases and J by 0 bases, with 17 bases left in between. The CDR3 extends over 16 amino acids. Germline-derived CDR1 and CDR2 are MNHEY and SVGEGT. CDR3 sequence reads: CASSTAGVAYSYEQYF. The CDR3 region has the DNA TGTGCCAGCAGTACGGCCGGGGTAGCGTACTCCTACGAGCAGTACTTC.